This T cell receptor (beta chain) was identified during a study of blood T cell repertoires in COVID-19. Study summary: PBMCs, B-cell-depleted T cells, or T cells provided the cDNA or gDNA that made up the material.

Seattle researchers signed up patients amid active infection and tracked them longitudinally. V shed 2 bases and J 8 bases; nucleotides not matched to a gene: 6. The CDR3 extends over 14 amino acids. CDR1 and CDR2 from the germline V gene are SGHTA and FQGTGA. Authors' analysis steps: Nucleated cell number was recorded as an estimate derived from reference gene primer amplification. The assay was immunoSEQ multiplex PCR, and TCRdb's table has in-frame clones only and misses some. V, J and clone size were drawn from that table, and D and trimming were deduced from the DNA. Of some 210,000 clones in the sample, more than 85% were seen once.

The TCR sequence derives from a man in his 60s with COVID-19, enrolled during active disease. The V gene is TRBV7-3, the J gene TRBJ2-1, with 7 bases fitting TRBD1. Sequencing was done on a sample of peripheral blood. CDR3 amino acids: CASSLSNRGDEQFF. CDR3 sequence (DNA): TGTGCCAGCAGCTTATCCAACAGGGGCGATGAGCAGTTCTTC.